The 7 T cell receptor beta chains below all came from one sample that was sequenced in a study of T cells after posttransplantation cyclophosphamide. Cells defined as naive were viable CD3+CD4+ or CD3+CD8+ and CCR7+CD45RA+CD45RO-CD95-CD27+CD28+. Profiling relied on immunoSEQ multiplex PCR, and the TCRdb table lists in-frame clones only, not all of them. In the table there are about 16,000 clones, about 93% of which are singletons. The specimen was naive CD4+ T cells sorted from blood. These receptors all stem from a woman aged 45-59 years in good health and a related stem cell transplant donor.

CDR3 amino acids: CASSLDLGLAGVGEQYF. In DNA form, the CDR3 reads TGTGCCAGCAGCTTAGATCTAGGGCTAGCGGGAGTGGGGGAGCAGTACTTC. V usage is TRBV11-2 and J usage is TRBJ2-7; 10 bases line up with TRBD2. V dropped 0 bases and J dropped 7; count of bases not matched to a gene: 12. This CDR3 region has 17 residues. Germline assignment: CDR1 SGHAT and CDR2 FQNNGV.

The genes are TRBV18 and TRBJ1-2; D is unresolved. This CDR3 is 12 amino acids long. Germline-derived CDR1 and CDR2 are KGHSH and LQKENI. Trimming pared 1 base from V and 6 bases from J, leaving 6 bases between. For the CDR3, the DNA is TGTGCCAGCTCACCACGAGAGGATGGCTACACCTTC. Protein: CASSPREDGYTF.

The rearrangement uses TRBV9 and TRBJ1-1; D is unresolved. Trimming took off 4 bases at V and 1 base at J, with 8 bases between the two ends. This CDR3 region has 13 residues. Germline V lookup: CDR1 SGDLS, CDR2 YYNGEE. The CDR3 here is CASSLTENTEAFF. In nucleotides, the CDR3 is TGTGCCAGCAGCCTCACAGAGAACACTGAAGCTTTCTTT.

The genes are TRBV12-5 and TRBJ1-1; D gene uncertain. Germline V lookup: CDR1 LGHNT, CDR2 FRNRAP. The CDR3 consists of 15 residues. Deletions cut 1 base from V and 0 bases from J, with 9 bases between. CDR3 in amino acids: CASGLGHSMNTEAFF. Written as DNA, the CDR3 is TGTGCTAGTGGTTTGGGACATTCCATGAACACTGAAGCTTTCTTT.

The chain couples TRBV15 to TRBJ1-1; D is perhaps TRBD1 (5 bases). The CDR3 covers 16 residues. The V gene lost 0 bases and the J gene lost 5 bases, with 16 bases spanning the gap. Germline V gene lookup returns CDR1 LNHNV and CDR2 YYDKDF (reference sequence). Here the CDR3 reads CATSRDGGARGTEAFF. DNA of the CDR3: TGTGCCACCAGCAGAGATGGGGGTGCGCGGGGGACTGAAGCTTTCTTT.

As to this clone: One end of the junction does not line up with germline, which may come from a read error. This sample includes further DNA sequences coding for the same CDR3. This rearrangement joins TRBV7-8 to TRBJ2-5, with D possibly being TRBD2 (5 bases). The germline V gene encodes CDR1 SGHVS and CDR2 FQNEAQ. The CDR3 spans 15 residues. The CDR3 DNA reads as TGTGCCAGCAGCTTAGCGGTGAGGGTCCAAGAGACTCAGTACTTC. Encoded protein: CASSLAVRVQETQYF.

The chain employs TRBV27 and TRBJ1-4, with D uncertain. This CDR3 has 15 amino acids. Between the trimmed V and J ends, which lost 5 bases and 7 bases, there was a span of 17 bases. Germline loops: CDR1 MNHEY, CDR2 SMNVEV (reference sequence). CDR3 bases: TGTGCCAGCAGTCCAGACCCACACGGGAGTGAAAAACTGTTTTTT. It is translated as CASSPDPHGSEKLFF. Supplemented by reference TRBV27 and TRBJ1-4, the full variable domain reads EAQVTQNPRYLITVTGKKLTVTCSQNMNHEYMSWYRQDPGLGLRQIYYSMNVEVTDKGDVPEGYKVSRKEKRNFPLILESPSPNQTSLYFCASSPDPHGSEKLFFGSGTQLSVL.